This is a list of T cell receptor beta chains from one sample in a study of control samples from healthy donors and cancer patients. Using immunoSEQ multiplex PCR, the repertoire was profiled, and TCRdb retains in-frame clones only, with some absent. The table has roughly 43,000 clones, 70% to 90% seen once. The sample taken for sequencing was PBMCs. These receptors originate from a woman aged 55-69 years with lung cancer. Both conserved end residues are part of each CDR3. D genes are given only for firm matches. Not every row has a clone size; where given, it reads once, few, many or a size class.

TRBJ2-1,TRBD2,-,TRBV28,TGTGCCAGCAGCCAGACTAGCGGGAGATCTTCCTACAATGAGCAGTTCTTC,CASSQTSGRSSYNEQFF
TRBJ2-7,-,-,TRBV20-1,TGCAGTGCTAGAGGTAGTGGCCGGGTGTACTTC,CSARGSGRVYF
TRBJ1-1,-,-,TRBV19,TGTGCCAGTAGTACGACAGGACGGAACACTGAAGCTTTCTTT,CASSTTGRNTEAFF
TRBJ1-1,-,-,TRBV5-5,TGTGCCAGCAGCCCAACCTCTAGGAACACTGAAGCTTTCTTT,CASSPTSRNTEAFF
TRBJ1-5,-,-,TRBV4-3,TGCGCCAGCAGCCAAGATCGTGGAGGGAACGAGCCCCAGCATTTT,CASSQDRGGNEPQHF
TRBJ2-5,TRBD2,once,TRBV10-3,TGTGCCATCAGCCCGAGAGGGCAGGGAGGGCAAGAGACCCAGTACTTC,CAISPRGQGGQETQYF
TRBJ2-7,-,-,TRBV7-9,TGTGCCAGCAGCCCAAACCTTCACGAGCAGTACTTC,CASSPNLHEQYF
TRBJ2-7,TRBD2,once,TRBV7-9,TGTGCCAGCAGCACCCCATGGGGGACTAGCGGGAGGTCGTACGAGCAGTACTTC,CASSTPWGTSGRSYEQYF
TRBJ2-7,-,-,TRBV7-9,TGTGCCAGCAGCTTGGATAGGGGGAGACTTTACGAGCAGTACTTC,CASSLDRGRLYEQYF
TRBJ2-7,TRBD2,-,TRBV7-9,TGTGCCAGCAGCTTAAGTCTAGCGTCCCCAACTTTTGGACTAGGCGAGCAGTACTTC,CASSLSLASPTFGLGEQYF
TRBJ2-2,TRBD1,-,TRBV19,TGTGCCAGTAGAGGGACAGGGAGCACCGGGGAGCTGTTTTTT,CASRGTGSTGELFF
TRBJ1-2,TRBD1,-,TRBV19,TGTGCCAGTAGTATAGATACAGGGGCCTATGGCTACACCTTC,CASSIDTGAYGYTF
TRBJ1-2,-,-,TRBV29-1,TGCAGCGTTGAAAATTTCGACGGTCTTGGTGGCTACACCTTC,CSVENFDGLGGYTF
TRBJ1-1,-,-,TRBV6-6,TGTGCCAGCAGGAATACAGGGAATACTGAAGCTTTCTTT,CASRNTGNTEAFF
TRBJ2-7,-,-,TRBV5-1,TGCGCCAGCAGGATGGGATACGAGCAGTACTTC,CASRMGYEQYF
TRBJ2-2,TRBD2,-,TRBV5-5,TGTGCCAGCAGCTTGGATAGCGGGCATAACACCGGGGAGCTGTTTTTT,CASSLDSGHNTGELFF
TRBJ2-1,TRBD2,few,TRBV11-3,TGTGCCAGCAGCTCCACGCGGAGTAGCGGGAGAGTTAATGAGCAGTTCTTC,CASSSTRSSGRVNEQFF
TRBJ2-7,TRBD1,-,TRBV5-5,TGTGCCAGCAGCTCTCCGGGACAGCAATACGAGCAGTACTTC,CASSSPGQQYEQYF
TRBJ2-1,-,-,TRBV11-1,TGTGCCAGCAGCCGGAGGGGGCAGGCAGACAATGAGCAGTTCTTC,CASSRRGQADNEQFF
TRBJ2-5,TRBD1,few,TRBV29-1,TGCAGCGGAAGCAGGGGGTTAAGAGAGACCCAGTACTTC,CSGSRGLRETQYF
TRBJ2-1,TRBD2,-,TRBV30,TGTGCCTGGATGAAGCGGGAGGGTTCCTACAATGAGCAGTTCTTC,CAWMKREGSYNEQFF
TRBJ1-1,-,-,TRBV6-5,TGTGCCAGCAGTATGGACGGGGTCGCTGAAGCTTTCTTT,CASSMDGVAEAFF
TRBJ2-5,TRBD1,-,TRBV27,TGTGCCAGCAGCCGGAACCCGACAGGGGAAAGGGAGACCCAGTACTTC,CASSRNPTGERETQYF
TRBJ1-6,-,-,TRBV7-2,TGTGCCAGCAGCTTAGGTATCGCATCGCCCCTCCACTTT,CASSLGIASPLHF
TRBJ2-7,-,few,TRBV28,TGTGCCAGCAGTTCTAGGGCAGGGGGGGGGTACGAGCAGTACTTC,CASSSRAGGGYEQYF
TRBJ2-3,-,-,TRBV11-3,TGTGCCAGCAAACTATCAGGAGATACGCAGTATTTT,CASKLSGDTQYF
TRBJ2-7,-,-,TRBV29-1,TGCAGCGTTGAAGGTCCCTCCTACGAGCAGTACTTC,CSVEGPSYEQYF
TRBJ1-4,-,-,TRBV5-6,TGTGCCAGCAGCACTCCTACGGAGAGGCTGTTTTTT,CASSTPTERLFF
TRBJ1-5,-,-,TRBV19,TGTGTAACACAGGGATCGGTACAGCCCCAGCATTTT,CVTQGSVQPQHF
TRBJ2-1,TRBD2,-,TRBV6-5,TGTGCCAGCAGGCTCATGGGTAGCGGGAGAAATGAGCAGTTCTTC,CASRLMGSGRNEQFF
TRBJ2-7,TRBD1,-,TRBV18,TGTGCCAGCTCACCTCCGGACAGGACCTACGAGCAGTACTTC,CASSPPDRTYEQYF
TRBJ2-1,TRBD2,-,TRBV5-1,TGCGCCAGCAGCGGAGCCCTAGCGGGAGGGTACAATGAGCAGTTCTTC,CASSGALAGGYNEQFF
TRBJ2-3,-,-,TRBV4-2,TGTGCCAGCAGCCAAGATGAATATGAGCGGAGGAGCACAGATACGCAGTATTTT,CASSQDEYERRSTDTQYF
TRBJ1-1,-,-,TRBV18,TGTGCCAGCTCGCCGGGTGGCAGAGAAGCTTTCTTT,CASSPGGREAFF
TRBJ2-3,-,-,TRBV27,TGTGCCAGCAGTTTAAACAGGGTGGCAGATACGCAGTATTTT,CASSLNRVADTQYF
TRBJ2-7,TRBD2,-,TRBV28,TGTGCCAGCAGTCCCTTAGCGGGAGGGACCTACGAGCAGTACTTC,CASSPLAGGTYEQYF
TRBJ2-5,-,-,TRBV5-5,TGTGCCAGCGGGAGTGACTGGGAGACCCAGTACTTC,CASGSDWETQYF
TRBJ1-3,-,-,TRBV10-1,TGCGCCAGCAGTACCGGGATCCCGGGAAACACCATATATTTT,CASSTGIPGNTIYF
TRBJ2-7,TRBD2,-,TRBV9,TGTGCCAGCACCCCCAGGGCGGGAGGGATCTACGAGCAGTACTTC,CASTPRAGGIYEQYF
TRBJ2-5,TRBD1,-,TRBV19,TGTGCCAGTAGCAGACGGACAGGGGAAGAGACCCAGTACTTC,CASSRRTGEETQYF
TRBJ2-7,TRBD2,-,TRBV7-9,TGTGCCAGCAGCTTAGTGTCTCTAGCGGGAAGTCTCGAGCAGTACTTC,CASSLVSLAGSLEQYF
TRBJ2-5,-,-,TRBV29-1,TGCAGCGTTGAAGGAGTACAAGAGACCCAGTACTTC,CSVEGVQETQYF